This is a list of T cell receptor beta chains from one sample in a study of blood T cell repertoires in COVID-19. Measured with immunoSEQ multiplex PCR; TCRdb has only the in-frame clones, and not every one. The profile shows fewer than 350,000 clones, 88% of them singletons. Sequenced sample: PBMCs or T cells enriched from blood (not recorded which). The receptors were sampled from a woman aged 55-69 years in a cohort exposed to, infected with or recovered from COVID-19 (not recorded which). CDR3s include the opening cysteine and the closing phenylalanine or tryptophan. A D gene is named only where the DNA matches it firmly. A clone size is listed for some rows: how often the clone was seen (once, few, many), or a class if it is expanded.

.	TRBV7-3	.	TRBJ2-3	CASSLNSHHTDTQYF	TGTGCCAGCAGCTTAAACAGCCATCACACAGATACGCAGTATTTT
TRBD2	TRBV24-1	.	TRBJ2-7	CATSEPGLAVQYF	TGTGCCACCAGTGAACCGGGACTAGCGGTACAGTACTTC
TRBD1	TRBV4-3	.	TRBJ1-2	CASSQDTGTGNYGYTF	TGCGCCAGCAGCCAAGATACCGGGACAGGGAACTATGGCTACACCTTC
TRBD1	TRBV14	.	TRBJ1-1	CASSRTRQGSTEAFF	TGTGCCAGCAGCCGGACTCGACAGGGGTCCACTGAAGCTTTCTTT
.	TRBV5-1	.	TRBJ2-7	CASSLLREQANEQYF	TGCGCCAGCAGCTTGTTGAGGGAGCAAGCCAACGAGCAGTACTTC
.	TRBV4-3	.	TRBJ2-1	CASSQEPTVSSYNEQFF	TGCGCCAGCAGCCAAGAGCCGACAGTGAGCTCCTACAATGAGCAGTTCTTC
TRBD1	TRBV28	.	TRBJ2-7	CASSSYGTGKAYEQYF	TGTGCCAGCAGTTCCTACGGGACAGGGAAAGCCTACGAGCAGTACTTC
TRBD1	TRBV18	.	TRBJ2-3	CASSLMTGGSADTQYF	TGTGCCAGCTCACTCATGACAGGGGGCAGCGCGGATACGCAGTATTTT
TRBD2	TRBV5-1	.	TRBJ2-1	CASSLAAGSNEQFF	TGCGCCAGCAGCTTGGCAGCGGGGAGTAACGAGCAGTTCTTC
.	TRBV20-1	.	TRBJ2-1	CSASLGANEQFF	TGCAGTGCTAGTTTAGGAGCCAATGAGCAGTTCTTC
TRBD2	TRBV13	.	TRBJ2-1	CASRNEGLADNEQFF	TGTGCCAGCAGAAACGAGGGACTAGCGGACAATGAGCAGTTCTTC
.	TRBV7-9	.	TRBJ2-5	CASGNRAGAIQETQYF	TGTGCCAGCGGCAATAGGGCAGGGGCCATACAAGAGACCCAGTACTTC
TRBD2	TRBV4-3	.	TRBJ2-3	CASSQEAWTSGADTQYF	TGCGCCAGCAGCCAAGAAGCATGGACTAGTGGGGCAGATACGCAGTATTTT
TRBD1	TRBV12-3/TRBV12-4	.	TRBJ1-2	CASSLATGYGYTF	TGTGCCAGCAGTTTAGCGACAGGGTATGGCTACACCTTC
.	TRBV5-4	.	TRBJ2-3	CASSASPDRREMYF	TGTGCCAGCAGCGCAAGCCCCGATCGGCGGGAAATGTATTTT
.	TRBV28	.	TRBJ1-1	CASSFSGGVGTEAFF	TGTGCCAGCAGTTTTTCGGGGGGGGTCGGCACTGAAGCTTTCTTT
TRBD2	TRBV7-9	.	TRBJ2-1	CASSATSGSEQFF	TGTGCCAGCAGCGCCACCAGCGGGAGTGAGCAGTTCTTC
.	TRBV7-2	.	TRBJ2-2	CASSLVSGLNTGELFF	TGTGCCAGCAGCTTAGTCAGCGGTCTGAACACCGGGGAGCTGTTTTTT
TRBD1	TRBV6-1	once	TRBJ1-5	CASSVQGGGGNSNQPQHF	TGTGCCAGCAGTGTTCAGGGGGGTGGGGGAAATAGCAATCAGCCCCAGCATTTT
TRBD1	TRBV6-5	.	TRBJ1-1	CASSLTGGMNTEAFF	TGTGCCAGCAGTTTGACAGGGGGCATGAACACTGAAGCTTTCTTT
TRBD1	TRBV5-4	.	TRBJ1-1	CASSSRTGDTEAFF	TGTGCCAGCAGCTCTCGGACAGGGGACACTGAAGCTTTCTTT
.	TRBV6-6	.	TRBJ1-3	CASSRPAGDVSGNTIYF	TGTGCCAGCAGCCGACCTGCGGGGGATGTTTCTGGAAACACCATATATTTT
.	TRBV27	.	TRBJ2-7	CASSSLERNEQYF	TGTGCCAGCAGTTCCCTCGAGAGAAACGAGCAGTACTTC
TRBD2	TRBV29-1	.	TRBJ2-1	CSVRAGGGDEQFF	TGCAGCGTGCGAGCGGGAGGGGGCGATGAGCAGTTCTTC
.	TRBV3-1/TRBV3-2	.	TRBJ2-5	CASSQAGKTQYF	TGTGCCAGCAGCCAAGCAGGGAAGACCCAGTACTTC
.	TRBV7-8	.	TRBJ1-6	CASSPYNSPLHF	TGTGCCAGCAGCCCGTATAATTCACCCCTCCACTTT
TRBD1	TRBV6-7	.	TRBJ1-6	CASTPGQGVNSPLHF	TGTGCCAGCACGCCTGGACAGGGGGTTAATTCACCCCTCCACTTT
.	TRBV30	.	TRBJ2-7	CGIAGGSYEQYF	TGTGGGATAGCCGGCGGTTCCTACGAGCAGTACTTC
.	TRBV5-8	few	TRBJ1-5	CASSLGTGNQPQHF	TGTGCCAGCAGCTTGGGAACGGGGAATCAGCCCCAGCATTTT
.	TRBV3-1/TRBV3-2	.	TRBJ2-6	CASSQALGSREAGANVLTF	TGTGCCAGCAGCCAGGCCCTAGGCAGCAGGGAGGCTGGGGCCAACGTCCTGACTTTC
TRBD2	TRBV29-1	.	TRBJ2-5	CSVSTSGDRRGETQYF	TGCAGCGTTAGCACTAGCGGGGATAGGAGGGGAGAGACCCAGTACTTC
TRBD2	TRBV2	.	TRBJ2-7	CASSEPTSGRAINEQYF	TGTGCCAGCAGTGAACCGACTAGCGGGAGGGCTATAAACGAGCAGTACTTC
.	TRBV7-7	.	TRBJ2-5	CASNQGWETQYF	TGTGCTAGCAACCAGGGATGGGAGACCCAGTACTTC
.	TRBV5-8	.	TRBJ1-2	CASSVNRATRAYGYTF	TGTGCCAGCAGCGTAAACAGGGCTACGCGCGCATATGGCTACACCTTC
TRBD1	TRBV3-1/TRBV3-2	.	TRBJ1-1	CASSQTGRENTEAFF	TGTGCCAGCAGCCAGACAGGGCGGGAGAACACTGAAGCTTTCTTT
TRBD2	TRBV28	.	TRBJ2-7	CASSREGLITYEQYF	TGTGCCAGCAGTCGGGAGGGACTAATAACCTACGAGCAGTACTTC
TRBD2	TRBV7-3	.	TRBJ2-2	CASSLGVAGGNTGELFF	TGTGCCAGCAGCTTGGGTGTAGCGGGAGGGAACACCGGGGAGCTGTTTTTT
.	TRBV7-9	few	TRBJ1-6	CASSLYPPETNSPLHF	TGTGCCAGCAGCTTATATCCGCCGGAGACGAATTCACCCCTCCACTTT
TRBD1	TRBV5-8	.	TRBJ1-5	CASSMDRGGSNQPQHF	TGTGCCAGCAGCATGGACAGGGGGGGAAGCAATCAGCCCCAGCATTTT
.	TRBV27	.	TRBJ2-7	CASSSPTGAGSYEQYF	TGTGCCAGCAGTTCTCCAACTGGGGCTGGCTCCTACGAGCAGTACTTC
.	TRBV7-4	.	TRBJ2-7	CASSLVGPPQGGEQYF	TGTGCCAGCAGCTTAGTGGGACCCCCGCAGGGGGGCGAGCAGTACTTC
TRBD2	TRBV28	.	TRBJ2-1	CASSLSGRYNEQFF	TGTGCCAGCAGTTTGAGCGGGAGATACAATGAGCAGTTCTTC
.	TRBV28	.	TRBJ1-6	CASSWDKGSPLHF	TGTGCCAGCAGTTGGGACAAGGGTTCACCCCTCCACTTT
TRBD1	TRBV3-1/TRBV3-2	.	TRBJ2-7	CASSLRQGGVYEQYF	TGTGCCAGCAGCCTCCGACAGGGGGGGGTCTACGAGCAGTACTTC
.	TRBV29-1	.	TRBJ2-5	CSVEGRGGTQYF	TGCAGCGTTGAAGGTCGAGGGGGGACCCAGTACTTC
TRBD2	TRBV5-4	.	TRBJ2-3	CASTPGGGRASDTQYF	TGTGCCAGCACCCCGGGGGGCGGGAGGGCCTCAGATACGCAGTATTTT
.	TRBV5-1	.	TRBJ2-5	CASSLEGVQETQYF	TGCGCCAGCAGCTTGGAAGGGGTCCAAGAGACCCAGTACTTC
.	TRBV7-9	.	TRBJ2-4	CATGRRGSNIQYF	TGTGCCACCGGCCGTCGGGGGTCAAACATTCAGTACTTC
TRBD2	TRBV7-8	.	TRBJ2-1	CASSLARLAGPWNEQFF	TGTGCCAGCAGCTTAGCGCGGCTAGCGGGACCCTGGAATGAGCAGTTCTTC
.	TRBV30	.	TRBJ2-5	CAWGGGETQYF	TGTGCCTGGGGGGGCGGGGAGACCCAGTACTTC
TRBD2	TRBV18	.	TRBJ2-7	CASSDGLAGGPYEQYF	TGTGCCAGCTCGGACGGACTAGCGGGAGGGCCATACGAGCAGTACTTC
.	TRBV9	.	TRBJ1-4	CASSEREGNEKLFF	TGTGCCAGCAGTGAAAGGGAGGGGAATGAAAAACTGTTTTTT
.	TRBV7-6	.	TRBJ2-7	CASSFGLNYEQYF	TGTGCCAGCAGCTTCGGACTGAACTACGAGCAGTACTTC
.	TRBV5-6	.	TRBJ2-5	CASSLDPEGVGTQYF	TGTGCCAGCAGCTTGGATCCCGAGGGTGTGGGGACCCAGTACTTC
.	TRBV7-9	once	TRBJ2-1	CASSFDFEQFF	TGTGCCAGCAGCTTCGACTTTGAGCAGTTCTTC
TRBD2	TRBV30	.	TRBJ2-7	CAWRVAGVHEQYF	TGTGCCTGGAGAGTAGCGGGAGTCCACGAGCAGTACTTC
TRBD2	TRBV30	.	TRBJ2-1	CAWKGTSSYNEQFF	TGTGCCTGGAAGGGGACTAGCTCCTACAATGAGCAGTTCTTC